The 26 T cell receptor beta chains presented below share a single source sample, sequenced in a study of response to subunit inactivated influenza vaccine. Each CDR3 protein gets one entry after TCRdb re-called the RT-PCR reads with MiXCR. This sample has 200,000 to 300,000 distinct CDR3 sequences, with about 12% found just once. The sequencing here drew on non-naive T cells sorted from PBMCs, taken approximately 15 days before vaccination. All receptors come from a man in his forties or fifties who received an inactivated influenza vaccine.

This clonotype was counted only a few times. The chain uses TRBV20-1 and TRBJ1-5, with D perhaps TRBD1 (5 bases). Germline V gene data show CDR1 as DFQATT and CDR2 as SNEGSKA (reference sequence). The CDR3 contains 15 residues. Trimming cost V 2 bases and J 0 bases, with 11 bases left between them. This CDR3 is CSARSSTDSNQPQHF. The CDR3 coding sequence is TGCAGTGCTAGATCTTCGACAGATAGCAATCAGCCCCAGCATTTT.

A few counts support this clonotype. In nucleotides, the CDR3 is TGTGCCAGCAGCGTAGGAAGTAACTATGGCTACACCTTC. Translation: CASSVGSNYGYTF. V and J are TRBV9 and TRBJ1-2; D uncertain. Trimming took off 0 bases at V and 1 base at J, with 4 bases between the two ends. This CDR3 spans 13 amino acids. Germline V gene lookup returns CDR1 SGDLS and CDR2 YYNGEE.

This clonotype was detected once. The chain couples TRBV10-3 to TRBJ2-3; D may correspond to TRBD1 or TRBD2 (6 bases each). Germline-derived CDR1 and CDR2 are ENHRY and SYGVKD. The CDR3 runs 17 residues. Trimming pared 2 bases from V and 1 base from J, leaving 16 bases between. CDR3 in amino acids: CAISEGFWRGGTDTQYF. The CDR3 bases are TGTGCCATCAGTGAGGGGTTTTGGAGGGGGGGCACAGATACGCAGTATTTT.

V usage is TRBV9 and J usage is TRBJ2-2; TRBD2 agrees at 7 bases. Germline lookup yields CDR1 SGDLS and CDR2 YYNGEE. This CDR3 is built from 15 residues. V lost 0 bases and J lost 4; bases outside the gene matches: 3. CDR3 sequence reads: CASSVDASGTGELFF. For the CDR3, the DNA is TGTGCCAGCAGCGTAGATGCTAGCGGCACCGGGGAGCTGTTTTTT.

This clonotype was picked up many times. CDR3 residues: CASSVDPSTDTQYF. In DNA form, the CDR3 reads TGTGCCAGCAGCGTAGATCCTAGCACAGATACGCAGTATTTT. J is TRBJ2-3 and V is TRBV9; D uncertain. In germline, CDR1 is SGDLS, CDR2 YYNGEE. This CDR3 has 14 residues. Trimming removed 0 bases from V and 0 bases from J, with 5 bases in between.

The rearrangement uses TRBV11-2 and TRBJ2-1, with a possible D match to TRBD2 (5 bases). Germline values: CDR1 SGHAT, CDR2 FQNNGV. Deletions cut 0 bases from V and 8 bases from J, with 11 bases between. The CDR3 is made up of 14 amino acids. The CDR3 coding sequence is TGTGCCAGCAGCTTAGACCGAGGGAGTTATGAGCAGTTCTTC. Protein: CASSLDRGSYEQFF.

This clonotype was detected only a few times. V is TRBV2 and J is TRBJ2-3; 7 nucleotides match TRBD1. Germline V gene data show CDR1 as SNHLY and CDR2 as FYNNEI. After removal of 4 bases from V and 4 bases from J, the junction contained 5 bases not matched to a gene. The CDR3 is made up of 14 amino acids. The chain's CDR3 is CASSVNTGADTQYF. The CDR3, as DNA: TGTGCCAGCAGTGTAAACACAGGGGCAGATACGCAGTATTTT.

This clonotype was detected a few times. The rearrangement joins TRBV5-6 to TRBJ2-2; D unclear. Trimming left V 0 bases short and J 7 bases short, with 10 bases between. CDR1 is SGHDT and CDR2 is YYEEEE in the germline V gene. This CDR3 contains 14 residues. In DNA form, the CDR3 reads TGTGCCAGCAGCTTGGGTTCCGACCGCGGGGAGCTGTTTTTT. As protein: CASSLGSDRGELFF.

This clonotype occurred many times. The V gene is TRBV12-3 or TRBV12-4, the J gene TRBJ2-7; D unclear. V was clipped by 3 bases and J by 0 bases, with 9 bases between them. This CDR3 has 14 amino acids. The CDR3 DNA is TGTGCCAGCAGTTTTGGGCAAAACTCCTACGAGCAGTACTTC. Its translation is CASSFGQNSYEQYF.

In its sample, this clonotype was seen a few times. The chain has TRBV7-9 and TRBJ2-1; the D gene could be TRBD1 or TRBD2 (6 bases each). V lost 2 bases to trimming and J lost 8 bases, with 13 bases between them. The CDR3 extends over 14 amino acids. Germline CDR1 is SEHNR and CDR2 is FQNEAQ (reference sequence). CDR3 sequence: CASSLTGASDEQFF. DNA for the CDR3: TGTGCCAGCAGCTTAACGGGGGCAAGCGATGAGCAGTTCTTC.

This clonotype was counted between two and nine times. V and J are TRBV20-1 and TRBJ1-2; D gene ambiguous. CDR3 size: 12 residues. V lost 2 bases and J lost 4, with 8 bases in between. Germline assignment: CDR1 DFQATT and CDR2 SNEGSKA (reference sequence). CDR3 coding DNA: TGCAGTGCTAGACGGACTGGCTATGGCTACACCTTC. Its protein is CSARRTGYGYTF.

This chain links TRBV4-1 with TRBJ2-3, with 15 bases identical to TRBD2. Germline V gene sequence: CDR1 MGHRA, CDR2 YSYEKL. V trimming: 5 bases; J trimming: 5 bases; junction bases outside the gene matches: 5. The CDR3 totals 16 residues. DNA of the CDR3: TGCGCCAGCAGCAAAGGGACTAGCGGGGGGATAGATACGCAGTATTTT. Its protein product is CASSKGTSGGIDTQYF.

In this sample, this clonotype turned up many times. The chain is built from TRBV2 and TRBJ1-3, with a tentative D call TRBD1 (5 bases). V was shortened by 2 bases and J by 4 bases, with 9 bases between the two germline ends. The CDR3 has 14 amino acids. The germline V gene encodes CDR1 SNHLY and CDR2 FYNNEI. CDR3 residues: CASSESGSGNTIYF. CDR3 in DNA: TGTGCCAGCAGTGAATCAGGGTCAGGAAACACCATATATTTT.

V is TRBV6-2 or TRBV6-3 and J is TRBJ2-3, with 8 bases matching TRBD2. The CDR3 has 17 residues. Germline V gene data show CDR1 as MNHEY and CDR2 as SVGEGT. V shed 5 bases and J 3 bases; nucleotides not matched to a gene: 13. This CDR3 is CASSPGGGARLTDTQYF. CDR3 in DNA: TGTGCCAGCAGTCCCGGGGGGGGCGCAAGATTAACAGATACGCAGTATTTT.

This chain links TRBV3-1 with TRBJ2-1; 9 bases match TRBD2. There are 17 residues in the CDR3. V trimming: 11 bases; J trimming: 7 bases; junction bases outside the gene matches: 21. Germline loops: CDR1 LGHDT, CDR2 YNNKEL (reference sequence). In DNA, the CDR3 is TGTGCCTCCACCCGCCTCTGGGGCGGGGGGGCAGGGAATGAGCAGTTCTTC. This encodes CASTRLWGGGAGNEQFF.

This clonotype was seen at least ten times. This CDR3 is CASSSSLLAEKNIQYF. The CDR3 DNA is TGTGCCAGCAGTTCCTCTCTTCTAGCGGAGAAAAACATTCAGTACTTC. This chain joins TRBV28 and TRBJ2-4; 7 bases are a match to TRBD2. Trimming cost V 4 bases and J 4 bases; bases outside gene matches: 10. CDR1 is MDHEN, CDR2 SYDVKM, per germline. This CDR3 has 16 residues. The full variable domain, with the rest looked up from reference TRBV28 and TRBJ2-4, is DVKVTQSSRYLVKRTGEKVFLECVQDMDHENMFWYRQDPGLGLRLIYFSYDVKMKEKGDIPEGYSVSREKKERFSLILESASTNQTSMYLCASSSSLLAEKNIQYFGAGTRLSVL.

The chain combines TRBV19 with TRBJ2-2; 8 nucleotides align to TRBD1. Germline assignment: CDR1 LNHDA and CDR2 SQIVND (reference sequence). The CDR3 sequence is 15 residues long. Trimming removed 7 bases from V and 4 bases from J; junction bases left unmatched: 8. DNA of the CDR3: TGTGCCAGTACCCCCCGGACAGGGACCACCGGGGAGCTGTTTTTT. Translated: CASTPRTGTTGELFF. The full variable domain, rest sourced from reference TRBV19 and TRBJ2-2, is DGGITQSPKYLFRKEGQNVTLSCEQNLNHDAMYWYRQDPGQGLRLIYYSQIVNDFQKGDIAEGYSVSREKKESFPLTVTSAQKNPTAFYLCASTPRTGTTGELFFGEGSRLTVL.

This chain joins TRBV28 and TRBJ2-5; TRBD2 matches 11 bases. The ends lost 8 bases at V and 4 bases at J; junction bases unmatched: 3. CDR1 is MDHEN and CDR2 is SYDVKM in the germline V gene. CDR3 size: 13 residues. The CDR3 sequence: CASFGLAGETQYF. CDR3 DNA sequence: TGTGCCAGCTTCGGACTAGCGGGAGAGACCCAGTACTTC.

This chain links TRBV20-1 with TRBJ2-6; the match to TRBD2 covers 8 bases. Germline V gene sequence: CDR1 DFQATT, CDR2 SNEGSKA (reference sequence). Trimming at V came to 6 bases and at J to 3 bases, leaving 13 bases not matched to a gene. The CDR3 runs 17 residues. This chain's CDR3 is CSATSGGSALGANVLTF. The DNA for the CDR3 is TGCAGTGCAACGAGCGGGGGTAGTGCCCTTGGGGCCAACGTCCTGACTTTC.

The chain has TRBV19 and TRBJ2-1; 9 bases align to TRBD1. The CDR3 totals 15 residues. From germline, CDR1 is LNHDA and CDR2 SQIVND (reference sequence). The V gene end was trimmed by 5 bases and the J gene end by 4 bases; junction bases not matched to a gene: 6. The CDR3 is CASSHGTGRYNEQFF. The CDR3 DNA reads as TGTGCCAGTAGTCATGGGACAGGGCGGTACAATGAGCAGTTCTTC.

DNA for the CDR3: TGTGCCAGCAGCCGCACAGGGGGACGCAATTCACCCCTCCACTTT. It codes for CASSRTGGRNSPLHF. The rearrangement uses TRBV3-1 and TRBJ1-6; 8 nucleotides agree with TRBD1. CDR3 length equals 15 residues. Trimming cost V 4 bases and J 7 bases; bases outside gene matches: 6. CDR1 and CDR2 from the germline V gene are LGHDT and YNNKEL (reference sequence).

This clonotype appeared many times. The V and J genes are TRBV10-3 and TRBJ2-7; weak D call: TRBD1 (6 bases). The CDR3 has 17 residues. Per the germline V gene, CDR1 is ENHRY and CDR2 is SYGVKD. V was clipped by 3 bases and J by 2 bases, with 20 bases between them. The CDR3, as DNA: TGTGCCATCAGTGAAGGACTTGGGGCAGGGGATACCTACGAGCAGTACTTC. This translates into CAISEGLGAGDTYEQYF.

This clonotype was found a few times. This chain uses TRBV11-3 with TRBJ2-3, with D perhaps assigned TRBD1 or TRBD2 (5 bases each). Germline CDR1 is SGHNT and CDR2 is YENEEA. V dropped 4 bases and J dropped 4 bases, with 18 bases sitting between them. This CDR3 is 16 amino acids long. In DNA, the CDR3 is TGTGCCAGCAGCTATAGTGGGGGAGATAGCCCAGATACGCAGTATTTT. The encoded protein is CASSYSGGDSPDTQYF.

A few counts support this clonotype. V and J are TRBV6-1 and TRBJ1-5; 8 bases align to TRBD1. The V gene's germline CDR1 is MNHNS and CDR2 SASEGT. Losses at the gene ends were 6 bases for V and 3 bases for J; bases not matched to a gene: 4. The CDR3 spans 14 residues. The DNA of the CDR3 is TGTGCCAGCAGGGGACAGGCGAACAATCAGCCCCAGCATTTT. This sequence encodes CASRGQANNQPQHF.

The chain joins TRBV6-1 to TRBJ1-5; TRBD1 agrees at 8 bases. The CDR3 extends over 17 amino acids. The ends lost 6 bases at V and 1 base at J; junction bases unmatched: 11. The germline V gene encodes CDR1 MNHNS and CDR2 SASEGT. In DNA form, the CDR3 reads TGTGCCAGCAGACAGGACAGGGTTGCAAAAAGCAATCAGCCCCAGCATTTT. Encoded protein: CASRQDRVAKSNQPQHF.

This clonotype came up a few times. The chain uses TRBV4-3 and TRBJ1-6, with D possibly matching TRBD1 (5 bases). There are 17 residues in the CDR3. V was trimmed by 0 bases and J by 6 bases, leaving 15 bases between them. Germline V gene sequence: CDR1 LGHNA, CDR2 YSLEER. In nucleotides, the CDR3 is TGCGCCAGCAGCCAAGATCTGGGGGACGGGGGTAATTCACCCCTCCACTTT. Translation: CASSQDLGDGGNSPLHF.